The entry below describes one T cell receptor beta chain. This specimen belongs to a study of blood T cells in healthy people across ages. V gave up 4 bases and J gave up 4 bases; unmatched junction bases: 7. The germline gives CDR1 SGHDN, CDR2 FVKESK. This CDR3 has 15 amino acids. Sample-barcoded 5' priming and a J-beta primer mix drove a second PCR of about 7 to 12 cycles. A template-switch adaptor containing 12 random nucleotides labeled each cDNA molecule. One entry per CDR3 protein results from TCRdb running MiXCR on the 5' RACE reads. Counted here are just under 750,000 distinct CDR3 sequences, approximately 22% occurring once; the ten biggest clones make up about 20%.

The gene calls are TRBV14 and TRBJ2-5; 9 bases match TRBD1. This clonotype was sampled from a man aged 70 or older in good health. The source material was blood. The CDR3 sequence: CASSLTGGWPETQYF. As DNA, the CDR3 is TGTGCCAGCAGCCTAACAGGGGGCTGGCCAGAGACCCAGTACTTC. The entire variable domain, with the rest obtained from reference TRBV14 and TRBJ2-5, is as follows: EAGVTQFPSHSVIEKGQTVTLRCDPISGHDNLYWYRRVMGKEIKFLLHFVKESKQDESGMPNNRFLAERTGGTYSTLKVQPAELEDSGVYFCASSLTGGWPETQYFGPGTRLLVL.